The 8 T cell receptor beta chains listed next were all sequenced from one sample in a study of shared T cell receptors in the human thymus. Sequencing was performed with immunoSEQ multiplex PCR; in TCRdb, only in-frame clones are kept and a portion is missing. The sample has around 730,000 clones, approximately 85% seen once. These data were also reused for a study on human thymus T cells.

Sequencing was done on a sample of thymocytes. The source is a girl under three years old with a congenital heart defect.

This clone has a handful of counts. V usage is TRBV29-1 and J usage is TRBJ2-2, with TRBD2 matching 9 bases. CDR3 length: 18 amino acids. The V and J ends lost 6 bases and 2 bases, in that order; junction bases with no gene match: 16. Germline V CDR1 and CDR2: SQVTM, ANQGSEA. CDR3 amino acids: CSVPGGAGGDPNTGELFF. Here the CDR3 DNA reads TGCAGCGTCCCCGGAGGGGCGGGGGGGGACCCCAACACCGGGGAGCTGTTTTTT.

The J gene is TRBJ1-3, the V gene TRBV5-8; D might be TRBD1 (5 bases). CDR3 length: 19 residues. The V gene's germline CDR1 is SGHTS and CDR2 YDEGEE. V was clipped by 2 bases and J by 4 bases, with 25 bases between them. CDR3 sequence reads: CASSFQVRVPYIPGNTIYF. CDR3 DNA: TGTGCCAGCAGCTTCCAAGTCAGGGTGCCATACATTCCAGGAAACACCATATATTTT.

This clone was seen a handful of times. The rearrangement joins TRBV19 to TRBJ1-2; D unresolved. The CDR3 contains 13 residues. Germline CDR1 and CDR2: LNHDA and SQIVND (reference sequence). V was cut by 3 bases and J by 4 bases, with 9 bases left in between. The CDR3 nucleotides are TGTGCCAGTAGTATGAGGGTACTCTATGGCTACACCTTC. Translated: CASSMRVLYGYTF.

V is TRBV15 and J is TRBJ1-5; no clear D. CDR3 size: 12 residues. V was pared by 2 bases and J by 6 bases, with 5 bases between. Germline V gene data show CDR1 as LNHNV and CDR2 as YYDKDF (reference sequence). This chain's CDR3 is CATSRRSQPQHF. The CDR3 bases are TGTGCCACCAGCAGACGCAGTCAGCCCCAGCATTTT.

This clone has more than one count but fewer than ten. The V and J genes are TRBV12-5 and TRBJ1-6, with 8 positions matching TRBD1. The CDR3 length is 19 residues. The germline V gene encodes CDR1 LGHNT and CDR2 FRNRAP. Losses at the gene ends were 5 bases for V and 0 bases for J; bases not matched to a gene: 12. CDR3 nucleotide sequence: TGTGCTAGTGGTCGGGACAGGACCCAAGGGAGCTCCTATAATTCACCCCTCCACTTT. Amino acids: CASGRDRTQGSSYNSPLHF.

The rearrangement links TRBV5-1 to TRBJ2-2; 8 nucleotides align to TRBD1. Germline CDR1 is SGHRS and CDR2 is YFSETQ. V lost 4 bases, J lost 5 bases, and 4 bases stayed unmatched. The CDR3 spans 14 residues. CDR3 coding DNA: TGCGCCAGCAGCCTGACAGGGGCTACCGGGGAGCTGTTTTTT. It yields the protein CASSLTGATGELFF.

The chain combines TRBV19 with TRBJ1-5; 11 bases fit TRBD1. V was clipped by 6 bases and J by 4 bases; unmatched bases: 14. The V gene's germline CDR1 is LNHDA and CDR2 SQIVND (reference sequence). The CDR3 is made up of 18 amino acids. The CDR3 region has the DNA TGTGCCAGTAGCCTCATACCACCGGGACAGGGGGGGAATCAGCCCCAGCATTTT. Amino acids: CASSLIPPGQGGNQPQHF.

The CDR3 reads CASRVGGQGFFGPQHF. CDR3 DNA sequence: TGTGCCAGCAGGGTTGGCGGACAGGGTTTTTTTGGGCCCCAGCATTTT. The V call is TRBV6-6, the J call TRBJ1-5; TRBD1 agrees at 8 bases. Germline CDR1 is MNHNY and CDR2 is SVGAGI (reference sequence). Trimming took 6 bases from V and 9 from J; bases not matched to a gene: 16. The CDR3 contains 16 residues.